This T cell receptor beta chain was sequenced in a study of blood T cell repertoires in COVID-19. In the study overall: Sites in the United States, Italy and Spain provided acute and convalescent COVID-19 samples. Sample material is recorded as cDNA or gDNA derived from T cells, B-cell-depleted T cells, or PBMCs.

The CDR3 sequence is 16 residues long. Deletions cut 0 bases from V and 8 bases from J, with 20 bases between. The germline V gene encodes CDR1 MGHRA and CDR2 YSYEKL. Per the authors' pipeline: Estimated nucleated cell counts came from reference gene primer amplification. Assay: immunoSEQ multiplex PCR; the TCRdb copy retains only in-frame clones and omits some. V and J calls and clone size are copied from that table; D and trimming were computed from the DNA. The profile shows more than 150,000 clones, about 84% of them singletons. This clone was found a few times. This chain joins TRBV4-1 and TRBJ2-7; D remains unclear. The receptor's source is a woman in her 30s with acute or convalescent COVID-19. Sequenced input: peripheral blood. This CDR3 reads CASSQDRGGTSLKQYF. The CDR3 DNA reads TGCGCCAGCAGCCAAGATCGAGGCGGCACCTCCCTCAAGCAGTACTTC.